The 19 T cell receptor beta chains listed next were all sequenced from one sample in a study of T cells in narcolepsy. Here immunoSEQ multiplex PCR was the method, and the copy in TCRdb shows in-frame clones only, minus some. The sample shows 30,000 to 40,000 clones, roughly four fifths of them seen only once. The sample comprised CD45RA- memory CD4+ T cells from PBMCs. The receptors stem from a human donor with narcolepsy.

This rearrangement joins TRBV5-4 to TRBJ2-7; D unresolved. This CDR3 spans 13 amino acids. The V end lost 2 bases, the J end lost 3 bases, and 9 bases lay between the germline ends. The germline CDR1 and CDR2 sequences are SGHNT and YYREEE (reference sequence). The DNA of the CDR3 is TGTGCCAGCAGCTTTCGACCGGGCTACGAGCAGTACTTC. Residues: CASSFRPGYEQYF.

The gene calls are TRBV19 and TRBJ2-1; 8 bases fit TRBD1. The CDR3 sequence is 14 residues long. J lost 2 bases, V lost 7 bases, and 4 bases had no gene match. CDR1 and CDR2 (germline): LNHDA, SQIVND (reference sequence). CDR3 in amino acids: CASTMGQAYNEQFF. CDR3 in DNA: TGTGCCAGTACCATGGGACAGGCCTACAATGAGCAGTTCTTC.

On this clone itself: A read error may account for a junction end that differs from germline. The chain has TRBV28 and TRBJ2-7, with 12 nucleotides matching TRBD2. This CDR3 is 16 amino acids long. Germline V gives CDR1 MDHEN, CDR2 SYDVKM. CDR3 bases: TGTGCCAGCAATGATCCAGGACTAGCGGGACCCGTGGAGCAGCACTTC. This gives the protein CASNDPGLAGPVEQHF.

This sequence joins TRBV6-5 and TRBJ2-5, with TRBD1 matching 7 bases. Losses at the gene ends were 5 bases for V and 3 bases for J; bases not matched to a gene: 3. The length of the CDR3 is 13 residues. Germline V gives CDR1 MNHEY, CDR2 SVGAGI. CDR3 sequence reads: CASSLTGKETQYF. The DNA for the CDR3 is TGTGCCAGCAGTCTGACAGGGAAAGAGACCCAGTACTTC.

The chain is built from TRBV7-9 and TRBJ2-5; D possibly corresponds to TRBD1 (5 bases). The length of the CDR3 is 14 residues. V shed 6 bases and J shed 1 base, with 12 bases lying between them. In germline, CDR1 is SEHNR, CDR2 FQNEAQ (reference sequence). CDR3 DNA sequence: TGTGCCAGCAGATCAAAGGGGCCCCAAGAGACCCAGTACTTC. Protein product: CASRSKGPQETQYF.

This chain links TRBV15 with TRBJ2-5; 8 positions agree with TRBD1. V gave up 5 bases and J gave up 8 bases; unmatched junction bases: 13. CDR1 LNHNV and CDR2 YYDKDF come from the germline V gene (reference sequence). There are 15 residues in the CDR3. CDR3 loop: CATSVDRGPQITQYF. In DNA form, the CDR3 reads TGTGCCACCAGCGTCGACAGGGGCCCCCAAATTACCCAGTACTTC.

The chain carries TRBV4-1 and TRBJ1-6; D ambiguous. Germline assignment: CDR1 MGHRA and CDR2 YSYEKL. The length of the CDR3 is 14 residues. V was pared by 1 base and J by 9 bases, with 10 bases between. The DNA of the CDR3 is TGCGCCAGCAGCCAAGGCCGAGGTAGTTCACCCCTCCACTTT. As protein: CASSQGRGSSPLHF.

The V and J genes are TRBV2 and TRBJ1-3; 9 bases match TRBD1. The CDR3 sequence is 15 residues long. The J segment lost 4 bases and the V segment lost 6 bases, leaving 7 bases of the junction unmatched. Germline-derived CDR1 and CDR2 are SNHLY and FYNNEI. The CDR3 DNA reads TGTGCCAGCAGACCGGGACAGGGTAGAGGAAACACCATATATTTT. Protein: CASRPGQGRGNTIYF.

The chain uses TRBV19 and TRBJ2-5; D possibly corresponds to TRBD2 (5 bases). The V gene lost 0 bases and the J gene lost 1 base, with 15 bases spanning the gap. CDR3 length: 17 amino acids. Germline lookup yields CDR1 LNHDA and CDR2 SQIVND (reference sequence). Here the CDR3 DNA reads TGTGCCAGTAGTATAGATTCGCTAGCATGGAGCCAAGAGACCCAGTACTTC. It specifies CASSIDSLAWSQETQYF.

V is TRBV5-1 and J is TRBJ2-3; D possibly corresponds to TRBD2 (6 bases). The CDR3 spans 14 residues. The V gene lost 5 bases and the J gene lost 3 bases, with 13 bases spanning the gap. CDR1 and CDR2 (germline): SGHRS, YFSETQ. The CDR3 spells CASRPGLQTDTQYF. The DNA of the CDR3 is TGCGCCAGCAGGCCGGGACTCCAAACAGATACGCAGTATTTT.

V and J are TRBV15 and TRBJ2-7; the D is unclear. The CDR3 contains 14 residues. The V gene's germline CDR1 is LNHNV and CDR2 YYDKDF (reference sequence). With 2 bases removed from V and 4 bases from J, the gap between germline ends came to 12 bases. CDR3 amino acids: CATSRINSRYEQYF. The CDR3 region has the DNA TGTGCCACCAGCAGAATAAACAGCAGGTACGAGCAGTACTTC.

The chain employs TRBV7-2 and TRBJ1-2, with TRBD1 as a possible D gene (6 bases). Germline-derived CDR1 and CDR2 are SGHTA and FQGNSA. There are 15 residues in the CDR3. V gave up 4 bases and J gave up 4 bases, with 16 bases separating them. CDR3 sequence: CASSSSAGAGYGYTF. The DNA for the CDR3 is TGTGCCAGCAGCTCATCAGCAGGGGCCGGCTATGGCTACACCTTC.

The CDR3 protein is CASGYSGANVLTF. Here the CDR3 DNA reads TGTGCCAGCGGGTACTCTGGGGCCAACGTCCTGACTTTC. This sequence joins TRBV7-6 and TRBJ2-6; D unclear. V lost 8 bases and J 0 bases, leaving 5 bases between the germline ends. The CDR3 has 13 residues. Germline CDR1 is SGHVS and CDR2 is FNYEAQ.

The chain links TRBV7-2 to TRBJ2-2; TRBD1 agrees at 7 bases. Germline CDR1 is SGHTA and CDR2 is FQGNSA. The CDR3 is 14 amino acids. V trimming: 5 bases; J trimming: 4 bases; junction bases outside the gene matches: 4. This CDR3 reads CASSTQGTTGELFF. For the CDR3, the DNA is TGTGCCAGCAGCACACAGGGGACCACCGGGGAGCTGTTTTTT.

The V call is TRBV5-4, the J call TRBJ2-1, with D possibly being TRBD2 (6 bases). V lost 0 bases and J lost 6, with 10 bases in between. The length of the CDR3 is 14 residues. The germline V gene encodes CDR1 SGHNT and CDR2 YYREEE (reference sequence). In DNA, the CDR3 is TGTGCCAGCAGCTTGGGGGAGGCGGCCAATGAGCAGTTCTTC. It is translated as CASSLGEAANEQFF.

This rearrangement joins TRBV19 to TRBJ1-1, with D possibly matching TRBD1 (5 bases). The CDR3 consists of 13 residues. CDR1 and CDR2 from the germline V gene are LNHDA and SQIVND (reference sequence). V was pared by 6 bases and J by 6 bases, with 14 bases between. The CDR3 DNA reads TGTGCCAGTAGCCCGAGGGGTGCTGCTGAAGCTTTCTTT. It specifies CASSPRGAAEAFF.

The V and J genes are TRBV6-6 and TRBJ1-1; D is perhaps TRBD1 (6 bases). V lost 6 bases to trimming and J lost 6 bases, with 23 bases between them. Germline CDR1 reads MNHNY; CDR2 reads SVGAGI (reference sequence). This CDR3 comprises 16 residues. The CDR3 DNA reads TGTGCCAGCAGCCACGGAGGGACAAATCGAGGGGCTGAAGCTTTCTTT. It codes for CASSHGGTNRGAEAFF.

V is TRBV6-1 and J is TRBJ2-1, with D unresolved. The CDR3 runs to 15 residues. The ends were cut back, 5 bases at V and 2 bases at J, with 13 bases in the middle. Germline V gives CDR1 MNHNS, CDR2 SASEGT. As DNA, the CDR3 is TGTGCCAGCAGTTTACAGAGAGCTCCCTACAATGAGCAGTTCTTC. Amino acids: CASSLQRAPYNEQFF.

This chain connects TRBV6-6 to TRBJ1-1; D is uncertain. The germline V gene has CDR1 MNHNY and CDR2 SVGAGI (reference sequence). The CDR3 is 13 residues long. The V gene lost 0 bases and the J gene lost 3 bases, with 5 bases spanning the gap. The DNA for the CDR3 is TGTGCCAGCAGTTACTCCGCTGACACTGAAGCTTTCTTT. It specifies CASSYSADTEAFF.